This T cell receptor beta chain was retrieved from a study of blood T cell repertoires in COVID-19. This table comes from immunoSEQ multiplex PCR, and its TCRdb copy is limited to in-frame clones, with some not included. The table lists about 56,000 clones, around 70% of them singletons. Patients in Seattle were enrolled during active infection, then followed longitudinally. The germline gives CDR1 MGHRA, CDR2 YSYEKL. There are 18 residues in the CDR3. Trimming pared 0 bases from V and 0 bases from J, leaving 15 bases between. The sequence derives from an older woman with COVID-19, enrolled during active disease. The chain links TRBV4-1 to TRBJ1-5, with D unresolved. The sample was peripheral blood. CDR3 loop: CASSQDPAESYSNQPQHF. CDR3 nucleotide sequence: TGCGCCAGCAGCCAAGATCCCGCGGAATCCTATAGCAATCAGCCCCAGCATTTT.